This record covers a single T cell receptor (beta chain). Its antigen is as yet unknown. The data belong to a study of CD8 T cells in Susac syndrome. Study-wide results and caveats: Only a relatively small number of individuals were included in the TCR sequencing and HLA analysis.

The authors sequenced TCR beta from blood CD8+ and CD4+ T cells. Bulk CD8+ and CD4+ cells came from magnetic negative isolation; CD8+ TEMRA by FACS. The RNA input was about 0.45 to 1 ug, and it was reverse transcribed with random hexamers. TCR beta CDR3 was amplified by immunoSEQ multiplex PCR. This amplification extended across 54 Vbeta and 13 Jbeta segments. TCRdb analysed the immunoSEQ multiplex PCR reads with MiXCR anew, one entry per CDR3 protein. The data show more than 120,000 distinct CDR3 sequences, roughly 94% seen once. The sequencing sample was made of CD4+ T cells from PBMCs. The sequence was obtained from a human donor in good health.

The CDR3 DNA sequence: TGTGCCAGCAGTCAACGGTCAACCTACGAGCAGTACTTC. Protein sequence: CASSQRSTYEQYF. The genes are TRBV2 and TRBJ2-7; D call uncertain. V was trimmed by 5 bases and J by 2 bases, leaving 10 bases between them. The CDR3 length is 13 residues. Germline V CDR1 and CDR2: SNHLY, FYNNEI.